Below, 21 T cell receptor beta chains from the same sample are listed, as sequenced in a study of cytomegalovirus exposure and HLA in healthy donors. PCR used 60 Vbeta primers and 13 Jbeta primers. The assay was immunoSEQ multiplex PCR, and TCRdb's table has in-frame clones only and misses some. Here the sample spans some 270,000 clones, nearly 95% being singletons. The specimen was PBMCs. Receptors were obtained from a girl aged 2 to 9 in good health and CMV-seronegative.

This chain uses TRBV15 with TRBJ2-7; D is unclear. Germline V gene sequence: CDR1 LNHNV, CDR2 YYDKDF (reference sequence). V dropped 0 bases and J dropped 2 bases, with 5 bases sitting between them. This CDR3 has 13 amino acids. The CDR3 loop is CATSREAAYEQYF. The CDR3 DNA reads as TGTGCCACCAGCAGAGAGGCGGCCTACGAGCAGTACTTC. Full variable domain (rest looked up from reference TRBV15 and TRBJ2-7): DAMVIQNPRYQVTQFGKPVTLSCSQTLNHNVMYWYQQKSSQAPKLLFHYYDKDFNNEADTPDNFQSRRPNTSFCFLDIRSPGLGDTAMYLCATSREAAYEQYFGPGTRLTVT.

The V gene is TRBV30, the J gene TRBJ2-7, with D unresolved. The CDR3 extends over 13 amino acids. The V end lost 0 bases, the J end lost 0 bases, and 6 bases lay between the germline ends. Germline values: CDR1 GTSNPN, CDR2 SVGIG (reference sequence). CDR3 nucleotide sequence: TGTGCCTGGAGTGTAACAAGCTCCTACGAGCAGTACTTC. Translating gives CAWSVTSSYEQYF.

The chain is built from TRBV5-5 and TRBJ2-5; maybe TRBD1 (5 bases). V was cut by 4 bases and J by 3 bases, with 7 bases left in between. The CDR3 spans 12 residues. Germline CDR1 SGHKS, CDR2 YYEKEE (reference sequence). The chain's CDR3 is CASSAREETQYF. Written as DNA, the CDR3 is TGTGCCAGCAGCGCCAGGGAAGAGACCCAGTACTTC.

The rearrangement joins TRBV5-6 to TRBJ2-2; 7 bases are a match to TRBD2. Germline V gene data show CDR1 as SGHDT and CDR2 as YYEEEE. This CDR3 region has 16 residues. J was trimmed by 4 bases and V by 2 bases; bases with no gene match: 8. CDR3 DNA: TGTGCCAGCAGCTTTACTAGCGTGGCGGGCACCGGGGAGCTGTTTTTT. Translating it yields CASSFTSVAGTGELFF.

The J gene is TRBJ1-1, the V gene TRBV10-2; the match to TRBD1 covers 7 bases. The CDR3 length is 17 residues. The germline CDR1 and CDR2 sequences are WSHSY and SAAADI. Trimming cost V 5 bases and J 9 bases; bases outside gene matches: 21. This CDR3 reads CASSSTGKSKVVKKAFF. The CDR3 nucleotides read TGCGCCAGCAGTTCGACAGGGAAGAGCAAGGTGGTAAAAAAAGCTTTCTTT.

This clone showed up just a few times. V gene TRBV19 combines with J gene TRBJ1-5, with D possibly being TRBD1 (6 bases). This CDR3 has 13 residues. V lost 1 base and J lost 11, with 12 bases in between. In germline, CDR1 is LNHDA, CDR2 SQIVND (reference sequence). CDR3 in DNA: TGTGCCAGTAGTATAGTAGGGGGTAAGGCCCAGCATTTT. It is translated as CASSIVGGKAQHF.

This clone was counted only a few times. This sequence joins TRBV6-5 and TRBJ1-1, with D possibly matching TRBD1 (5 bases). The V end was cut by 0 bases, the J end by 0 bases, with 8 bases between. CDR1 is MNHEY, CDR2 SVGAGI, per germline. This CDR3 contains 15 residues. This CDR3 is CASSYSSGVNTEAFF. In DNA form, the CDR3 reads TGTGCCAGCAGTTACTCTTCGGGGGTGAACACTGAAGCTTTCTTT.

The CDR3 sequence is CAIGRGGYGYTF. CDR3 sequence (DNA): TGTGCCATCGGGAGAGGGGGCTATGGCTACACCTTC. The rearrangement uses TRBV10-3 and TRBJ1-2, with D perhaps matching TRBD1 (6 bases). The CDR3 extends over 12 amino acids. Germline assignment: CDR1 ENHRY and CDR2 SYGVKD. Trimming cost V 8 bases and J 4 bases, with 11 bases left between them.

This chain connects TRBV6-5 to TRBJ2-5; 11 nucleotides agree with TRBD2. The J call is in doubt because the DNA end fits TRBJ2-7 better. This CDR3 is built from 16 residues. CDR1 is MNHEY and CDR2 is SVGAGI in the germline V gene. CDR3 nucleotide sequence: TGTGCCAGCAGTTTCGCTAGCGGGAGGCCCTCCTACGAGCAGTACTTC. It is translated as CASSFASGRPSYEQYF.

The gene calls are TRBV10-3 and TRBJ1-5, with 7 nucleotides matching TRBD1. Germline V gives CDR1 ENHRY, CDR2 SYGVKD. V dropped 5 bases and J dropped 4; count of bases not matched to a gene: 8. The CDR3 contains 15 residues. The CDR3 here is CAISRTGDPNQPQHF. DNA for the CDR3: TGTGCCATCAGTCGGACAGGCGACCCAAATCAGCCCCAGCATTTT.

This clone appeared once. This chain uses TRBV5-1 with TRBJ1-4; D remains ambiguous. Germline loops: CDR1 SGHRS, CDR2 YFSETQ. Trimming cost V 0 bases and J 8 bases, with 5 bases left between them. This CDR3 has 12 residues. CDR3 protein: CASSLDGEKLFF. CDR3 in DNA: TGCGCCAGCAGCTTGGACGGGGAAAAACTGTTTTTT. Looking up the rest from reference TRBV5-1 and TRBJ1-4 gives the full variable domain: KAGVTQTPRYLIKTRGQQVTLSCSPISGHRSVSWYQQTPGQGLQFLFEYFSETQRNKGNFPGRFSGRQFSNSRSEMNVSTLELGDSALYLCASSLDGEKLFFGSGTQLSVL.

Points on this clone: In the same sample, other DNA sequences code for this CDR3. CDR3 sequence reads: CASSIGRRLAGGPHEQFF. In DNA form, the CDR3 reads TGTGCCAGTAGTATCGGACGGCGTCTAGCGGGAGGTCCTCATGAGCAGTTCTTC. The rearrangement links TRBV19 to TRBJ2-1; 11 bases fit TRBD2. The CDR3 runs to 18 residues. Unmatched junction bases numbered 15, after V lost 3 bases and J lost 8 bases. The V gene's germline CDR1 is LNHDA and CDR2 SQIVND (reference sequence).

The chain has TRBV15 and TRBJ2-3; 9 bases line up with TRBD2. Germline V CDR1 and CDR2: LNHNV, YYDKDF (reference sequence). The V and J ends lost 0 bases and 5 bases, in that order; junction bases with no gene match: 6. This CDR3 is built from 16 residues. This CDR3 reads CATSRDLRGGQDTQYF. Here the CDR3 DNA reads TGTGCCACCAGCAGAGATCTGCGGGGGGGCCAAGATACGCAGTATTTT.

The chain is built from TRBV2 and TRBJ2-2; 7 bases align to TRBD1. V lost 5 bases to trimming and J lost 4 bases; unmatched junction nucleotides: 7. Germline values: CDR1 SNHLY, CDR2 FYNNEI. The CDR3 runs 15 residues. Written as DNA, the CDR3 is TGTGCCAGCAGTTACAGGGGTGGGACCACCGGGGAGCTGTTTTTT. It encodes CASSYRGGTTGELFF.

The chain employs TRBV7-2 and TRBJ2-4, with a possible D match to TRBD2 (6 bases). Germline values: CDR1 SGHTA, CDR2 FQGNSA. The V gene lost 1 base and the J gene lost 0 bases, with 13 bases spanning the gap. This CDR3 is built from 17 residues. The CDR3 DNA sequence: TGTGCCAGCAGCTTAGTAGCGGTGGGCCTAGCCAAAAACATTCAGTACTTC. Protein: CASSLVAVGLAKNIQYF.

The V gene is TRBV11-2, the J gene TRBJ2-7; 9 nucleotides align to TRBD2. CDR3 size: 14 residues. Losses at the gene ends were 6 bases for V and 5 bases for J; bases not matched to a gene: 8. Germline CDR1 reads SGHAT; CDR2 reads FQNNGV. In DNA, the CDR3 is TGTGCCAGCAGTCTACTGGCGGGGGGGAACGAGCAGTACTTC. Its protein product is CASSLLAGGNEQYF.

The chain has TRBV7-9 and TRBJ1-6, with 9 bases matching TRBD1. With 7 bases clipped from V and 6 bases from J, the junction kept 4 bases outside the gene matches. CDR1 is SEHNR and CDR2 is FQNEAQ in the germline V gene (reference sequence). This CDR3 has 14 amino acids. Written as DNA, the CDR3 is TGTGCCAGCACCGTGGGACAGGGTAATTCACCCCTCCACTTT. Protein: CASTVGQGNSPLHF.

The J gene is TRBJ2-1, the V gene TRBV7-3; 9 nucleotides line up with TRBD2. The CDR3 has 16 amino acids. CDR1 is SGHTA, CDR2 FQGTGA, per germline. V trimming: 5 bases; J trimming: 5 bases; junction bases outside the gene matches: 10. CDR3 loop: CASSPKSGGLNNEQFF. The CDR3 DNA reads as TGTGCCAGCAGCCCGAAGAGCGGGGGGTTAAACAATGAGCAGTTCTTC.

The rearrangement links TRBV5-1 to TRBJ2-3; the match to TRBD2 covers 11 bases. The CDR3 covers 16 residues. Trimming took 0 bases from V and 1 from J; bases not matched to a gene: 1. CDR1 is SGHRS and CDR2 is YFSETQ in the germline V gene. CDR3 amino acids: CASSLELAGGTDTQYF. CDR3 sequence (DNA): TGCGCCAGCAGCTTGGAACTAGCGGGGGGCACAGATACGCAGTATTTT.

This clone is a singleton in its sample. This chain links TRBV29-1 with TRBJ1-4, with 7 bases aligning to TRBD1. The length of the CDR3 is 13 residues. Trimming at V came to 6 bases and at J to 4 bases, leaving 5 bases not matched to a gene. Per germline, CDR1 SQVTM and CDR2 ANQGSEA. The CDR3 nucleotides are TGCAGCGTCACGACAGGGTTTAATGAAAAACTGTTTTTT. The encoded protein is CSVTTGFNEKLFF.

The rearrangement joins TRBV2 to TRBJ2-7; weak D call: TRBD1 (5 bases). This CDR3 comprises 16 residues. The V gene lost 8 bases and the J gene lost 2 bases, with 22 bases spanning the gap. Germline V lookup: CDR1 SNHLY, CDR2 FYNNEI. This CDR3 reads CASGQGMVVTPYEQYF. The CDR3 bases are TGTGCCAGCGGCCAGGGAATGGTGGTGACCCCCTACGAGCAGTACTTC.